A selection of T cell receptor beta chains follows, all from one sample in a study of CD8 T cells in ankylosing spondylitis. From the 5' RACE reads, TCRdb called clonotypes with MiXCR, one entry per CDR3 protein. The sample lists some 130,000 distinct CDR3 sequences; 17% were seen once. The sequenced material came from blood, either unsorted or a sorted T cell fraction (not recorded which). Receptors originate from a male donor with ankylosing spondylitis. Each CDR3 is given with its conserved first and last residue. A D gene is named only where the DNA matches it firmly. Clone size appears in some rows only: once, few, many, or a class for an expanded clone.

V gene,clone size,D gene,J gene,CDR3 DNA,CDR3 protein
TRBV27,few,TRBD2,TRBJ2-1,TGTGCCAGCCGACCGGGACTAGGAGCCAATGAGCAGTTCTTC,CASRPGLGANEQFF
TRBV29-1,many,.,TRBJ1-1,TGCAGCGTTGAAAGGATTGAAGCTTTCTTT,CSVERIEAFF
TRBV6-2/TRBV6-3,few,.,TRBJ1-5,TGTGCCAGCAGTTATGACGGGTCAGAGTTTCATCAGCCCCAGCATTTT,CASSYDGSEFHQPQHF
TRBV4-3,many,TRBD2,TRBJ2-7,TGCGCCAGCAGCCAAGATCGTCTAGCGGGCTACGAGCAGTACTTC,CASSQDRLAGYEQYF
TRBV12-5,.,TRBD1,TRBJ2-1,TGTGCTAGTGACAAAAAGAGAGACGACAGGGGACCCTACAATGAGCAGTTCTTC,CASDKKRDDRGPYNEQFF
TRBV2,.,TRBD2,TRBJ2-1,TGTGCCAGCAGTGGAGGGACTAGCGGGGATAGGAAGTTCTTC,CASSGGTSGDRKFF
TRBV4-1,few,.,TRBJ2-3,TGCGCCAGCAGCCAAGTTGGCACAGATACGCAGTATTTT,CASSQVGTDTQYF
TRBV29-1,many,.,TRBJ2-1,TGCAGCGTCGATACAGGGACTGAGCAGTTCTTC,CSVDTGTEQFF
TRBV20-1,.,.,TRBJ2-1,TGCAGTGCTAGAGATCCATTCGGAGCGCCAGACATTGATGAGCAGTTCTTC,CSARDPFGAPDIDEQFF
TRBV27,.,.,TRBJ2-5,TGTGCCAGCAGTACCCTCCTCCAAGAGACCCAGTACTTC,CASSTLLQETQYF
TRBV9,.,TRBD1,TRBJ2-7,TGTGCCAGCAGCGTAGAGGGGGACAGGGGCGGGCAGCAGTACTTC,CASSVEGDRGGQQYF
TRBV27,.,TRBD2,TRBJ2-2,TGTGCCACGCGACTAGCGGGAGGGAACGGGGAGCTGTTTTTT,CATRLAGGNGELFF
TRBV7-6,.,.,TRBJ1-4,TGTGCCTGTGCAACTAATGAAAAACTGTTTTTT,CACATNEKLFF
TRBV10-3,.,.,TRBJ2-5,TGTGCCATCGCCACGGAAGAGACCCAGTACTTC,CAIATEETQYF
TRBV6-2/TRBV6-3,.,.,TRBJ2-7,TGTGCCAGCAGTCCATATCGAAGCTATCAACTCGAGCAGTACTTC,CASSPYRSYQLEQYF
TRBV20-1,few,TRBD1,TRBJ1-5,TGCAGTGCTGACAGGGGATTTAGCAATCAGCCCCAGCATTTT,CSADRGFSNQPQHF
TRBV2,many,TRBD2,TRBJ2-1,TGTGCCGTTCTTGGATCGGGAGGTGTGAATGAGCAGTTCTTC,CAVLGSGGVNEQFF
TRBV28,.,.,TRBJ1-1,TGTGCCAGCAGTTTAGATCGGTTGGGGAGCACTGAAGCTTTCTTT,CASSLDRLGSTEAFF
TRBV12-3/TRBV12-4,few,.,TRBJ2-3,TGTGCCAGCAGTTTAAAGGTCCTAAACACAGATACGCAGTATTTT,CASSLKVLNTDTQYF
TRBV18,.,.,TRBJ2-3,TGTGCCAGCTCACCCCTAGCCGCAGATACGCAGTATTTT,CASSPLAADTQYF
TRBV28,.,.,TRBJ2-3,TGTGCCAGCAGTACCCCCCCGGGTACAGGCACAGATACGCAGTATTTT,CASSTPPGTGTDTQYF
TRBV7-9,.,TRBD2,TRBJ2-2,TGTGCCAGCAGCTTATCCACTAGCGGGATCGGGGAGCTGTTTTTT,CASSLSTSGIGELFF
TRBV12-3/TRBV12-4,many,.,TRBJ2-7,TGTGCCAGCAGTTCCGGGATCTCGGGCGAGCAGTACTTC,CASSSGISGEQYF
TRBV12-5,.,.,TRBJ2-7,TGTGCTAGTGGTTTGGTATTGGGTCACGAGCAGTACTTC,CASGLVLGHEQYF
TRBV24-1,few,.,TRBJ2-2,TGTGCCACCAGCTCTTCCCACACCGGGGAGCTGTTTTTT,CATSSSHTGELFF
TRBV19,.,.,TRBJ2-2,TGTGCCACCCAGGGACTCCCCAACACCGGGGAGCTGTTTTTT,CATQGLPNTGELFF
TRBV20-1,few,.,TRBJ2-1,TGCAGTGCTAGATCCACAGGGATCAGTGGGAATGAGCAGTTCTTC,CSARSTGISGNEQFF
TRBV27,.,.,TRBJ2-7,TGTGCCAGCAGTTCAGGGACAGCGGGCTACGAGCAGTACTTC,CASSSGTAGYEQYF
TRBV21-1,.,.,TRBJ1-1,TGTGCCAGCAGCAGAGGACAGCCAAAGGGGGATTACGACACTGAAGCTTTCTTT,CASSRGQPKGDYDTEAFF
TRBV12-3/TRBV12-4,many,.,TRBJ1-5,TGTGCCAGCAGTTTCATACTAGCAGGGGCAAAAGTTCATCAGCCCCAGCATTTT,CASSFILAGAKVHQPQHF
TRBV7-6,.,.,TRBJ2-4,TGTGCCAGCAGCTTAGATGGGGGCGTGTTGGACATTCAGTACTTC,CASSLDGGVLDIQYF
TRBV9,.,.,TRBJ2-2,TGTGCCAGCAGCGTAGCGGGACAGAACACCGGGGAGCTGTTTTTT,CASSVAGQNTGELFF
TRBV5-1,few,TRBD2,TRBJ2-7,TGCGCCAGCAGCTTTAGCGGGACGGTCTACGAGCAGTACTTC,CASSFSGTVYEQYF
TRBV9,few,.,TRBJ1-3,TGTGCCAGCAGCCCCTCGGCGAACACCATATATTTT,CASSPSANTIYF
TRBV20-1,.,.,TRBJ1-5,TGCAGTGCTAGTTGGGGAGGTCAGCCCCAGCATTTT,CSASWGGQPQHF
TRBV6-1,.,TRBD2,TRBJ2-7,TGTGCCAGCTCGGGACTAGCGGGACCCCGTGGGTACGAGCAGTACTTC,CASSGLAGPRGYEQYF
TRBV6-1,.,.,TRBJ2-7,TGTGCCAGCAGCCCAGGGCGGGTGGGCTACGAGCAGTACTTC,CASSPGRVGYEQYF
TRBV28,few,TRBD2,TRBJ2-3,TGTGCCAGCAGTTTAGCGGGAGAGATAGATACGCAGTATTTT,CASSLAGEIDTQYF
TRBV6-2/TRBV6-3,few,.,TRBJ2-1,TGTGCCAGCAGTTCCTTAGACGGGGGAGCCTACAATGAGCAGTTCTTC,CASSSLDGGAYNEQFF
TRBV4-2,many,.,TRBJ2-1,TGTGCCAGCAGCCTTTCCTGGGAGCGAGAGCAGTTCTTC,CASSLSWEREQFF
TRBV6-1,few,.,TRBJ2-1,TGTGCCAGCAGTGAAGATGTTACACGGAAATTCTTC,CASSEDVTRKFF
TRBV27,.,.,TRBJ2-1,TGTGCCAGCAGTTTGCCCGGGATCGGCAATGAGCAGTTCTTC,CASSLPGIGNEQFF
TRBV7-2,few,.,TRBJ2-3,TGTGCCAGCCAACTAGGCACAGATACGCAGTATTTT,CASQLGTDTQYF
TRBV5-6,few,.,TRBJ2-7,TGTGCCAGCAGCCGTGACCGAAACTCCTACGAGCAGTACTTC,CASSRDRNSYEQYF
TRBV6-5,.,.,TRBJ1-5,TGTGCCAGCAGTTACGGGACTCCAGCGGGCAATCAGCCCCAGCATTTT,CASSYGTPAGNQPQHF
TRBV20-1,few,TRBD2,TRBJ2-7,TGCAGTGCTAGTTGGGATCGACTAGCGGGAGTTCTCGGCTCCTACGAGCAGTACTTC,CSASWDRLAGVLGSYEQYF
TRBV20-1,.,.,TRBJ1-5,TGCAGTGCTAGGGGTGAGGTGGGGGCGGAGAGCGGTCAGCCCCAGCATTTT,CSARGEVGAESGQPQHF
TRBV27,.,.,TRBJ1-2,TGTGCCAGCAGTTTTCGGGGCCAGACCCTATTCGGCTACACCTTC,CASSFRGQTLFGYTF
TRBV27,.,TRBD1,TRBJ1-2,TGTGCCAGCAGCCCGGGACAGGGCGTCTATGGCTACACCTTC,CASSPGQGVYGYTF
TRBV19,.,.,TRBJ1-2,TGTGCCAGTAGTATCATTGGAGGCTACACCTTC,CASSIIGGYTF
TRBV2,.,.,TRBJ2-7,TGTGCCAGCGGTACGTGGGGTGTCTCCTACGAGCAGTACTTC,CASGTWGVSYEQYF
TRBV27,few,TRBD1,TRBJ2-5,TGTGCCAGCAGTCGGGGGACAGGGCTACAAGAGACCCAGTACTTC,CASSRGTGLQETQYF
TRBV29-1,.,.,TRBJ2-7,TGCAGCGTCTCCGACGGGTACGAGCAGTACTTC,CSVSDGYEQYF
TRBV5-1,.,TRBD2,TRBJ2-1,TGCGCCAGCAGCTTACCTAGCGGGACCCCCGACTACAATGAGCAGTTCTTC,CASSLPSGTPDYNEQFF
TRBV6-5,.,.,TRBJ2-3,TGTGCCAGCAGCCTACTCCCGGGCCGCCGGGGAGATACGCAGTATTTT,CASSLLPGRRGDTQYF
TRBV7-6,.,.,TRBJ2-7,TGTGCCAGCAGCCCCACCCAGGGCCTGACTATCACGAGGGAGCAGTACTTC,CASSPTQGLTITREQYF
TRBV12-3/TRBV12-4,few,TRBD2,TRBJ2-7,TGTGCCAGCAGTTTCAGTCCGGGACTAGCCTACGAGCAGTACTTC,CASSFSPGLAYEQYF
TRBV7-2,many,.,TRBJ2-1,TGTGCCAGCAGCTTCGTTATAGGGGAGTCGTATGTCGAGCAGTTCTTC,CASSFVIGESYVEQFF
TRBV11-3,many,.,TRBJ2-1,TGTGCCAGCAGCTTAGGACCGCTTAACAATGAGCAGTTCTTC,CASSLGPLNNEQFF
TRBV12-3/TRBV12-4,few,.,TRBJ2-7,TGTGCCAGCAGTTTCCAGGGCACCGAGCAGTACTTC,CASSFQGTEQYF